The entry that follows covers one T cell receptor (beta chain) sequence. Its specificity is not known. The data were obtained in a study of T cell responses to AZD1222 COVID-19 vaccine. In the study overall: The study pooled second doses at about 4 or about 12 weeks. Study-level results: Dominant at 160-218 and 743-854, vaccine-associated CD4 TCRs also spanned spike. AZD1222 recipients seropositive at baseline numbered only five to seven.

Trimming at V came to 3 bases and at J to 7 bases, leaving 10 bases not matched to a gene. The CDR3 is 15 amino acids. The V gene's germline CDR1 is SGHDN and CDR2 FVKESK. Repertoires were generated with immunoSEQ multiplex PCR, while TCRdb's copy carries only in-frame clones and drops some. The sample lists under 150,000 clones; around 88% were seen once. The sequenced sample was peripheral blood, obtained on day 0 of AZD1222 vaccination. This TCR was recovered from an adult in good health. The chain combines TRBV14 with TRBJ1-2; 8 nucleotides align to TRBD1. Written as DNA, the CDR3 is TGTGCCAGCAGCCACGGATGGGTCGACAGGGGTGGCTACACCTTC. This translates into CASSHGWVDRGGYTF.